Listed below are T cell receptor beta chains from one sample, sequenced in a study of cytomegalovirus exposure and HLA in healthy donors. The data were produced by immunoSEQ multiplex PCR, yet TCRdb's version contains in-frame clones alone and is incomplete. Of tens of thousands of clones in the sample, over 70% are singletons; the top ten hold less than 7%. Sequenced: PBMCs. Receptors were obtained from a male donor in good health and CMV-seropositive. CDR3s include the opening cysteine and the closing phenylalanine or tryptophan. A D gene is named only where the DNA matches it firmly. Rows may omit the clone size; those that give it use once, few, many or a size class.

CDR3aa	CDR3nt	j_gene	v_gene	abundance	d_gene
CASRVQGARTEAFF	TGTGCCAGCAGAGTTCAGGGGGCGCGCACTGAAGCTTTCTTT	TRBJ1-1	TRBV6-1	-	TRBD1
CASSQDSGQGSPLHF	TGCGCCAGCAGCCAAGATTCTGGCCAGGGTTCACCCCTCCACTTT	TRBJ1-6	TRBV5-1	few	-
CASNRQGLRPQHF	TGTGCCAGTAACCGACAGGGCCTTAGACCCCAGCATTTT	TRBJ1-5	TRBV19	few	TRBD1
CASSELDQGARSEQFF	TGTGCCAGCAGTGAACTGGATCAGGGGGCGCGCAGTGAGCAGTTCTTC	TRBJ2-1	TRBV25-1	many	TRBD1
CASRTGPEAFF	TGCGCCAGCAGGACAGGGCCTGAAGCTTTCTTT	TRBJ1-1	TRBV10-2	-	TRBD1
CAISEERMAYNSPLHF	TGTGCCATCAGTGAGGAGAGGATGGCCTATAATTCACCCCTCCACTTT	TRBJ1-6	TRBV10-3	-	-
CASSSGDSYEQYF	TGCGCCAGCAGCTCGGGAGACTCCTACGAGCAGTACTTC	TRBJ2-7	TRBV5-1	-	-
CASSGGKLAGGNNEQFF	TGTGCCAGCAGTGGGGGTAAACTAGCGGGAGGGAACAATGAGCAGTTCTTC	TRBJ2-1	TRBV25-1	-	TRBD2
CASSKTGGSSHEQYF	TGTGCCAGCAGTAAAACAGGGGGTTCTAGCCACGAGCAGTACTTC	TRBJ2-7	TRBV6-6	-	TRBD1
CASSLADSPYGYTF	TGCGCCAGCAGCTTGGCGGACAGTCCGTATGGCTACACCTTC	TRBJ1-2	TRBV5-1	once	-
CASSTGLVSYNEQFF	TGTGCCAGCAGCACTGGCCTAGTCTCCTACAATGAGCAGTTCTTC	TRBJ2-1	TRBV13	-	-
CASSSYQETQYF	TGTGCCAGCAGTTCTTATCAAGAGACCCAGTACTTC	TRBJ2-5	TRBV7-7	-	-
CASSWTGLNEKLFF	TGCGCCAGCAGCTGGACAGGCCTTAATGAAAAACTGTTTTTT	TRBJ1-4	TRBV5-1	few	TRBD1
CASSRISGRADNRGKNIQYF	TGTGCCAGCAGTCGGATCAGCGGGAGGGCCGATAATCGAGGCAAAAACATTCAGTACTTC	TRBJ2-4	TRBV28	-	TRBD2
CATQNSGNTIYF	TGTGCCACACAGAACTCTGGAAACACCATATATTTT	TRBJ1-3	TRBV19	-	-
CASSQQGVNEQFF	TGTGCCAGCAGTCAACAGGGGGTCAATGAGCAGTTCTTC	TRBJ2-1	TRBV6-5	-	TRBD1
CASTPWDRVDEQYF	TGTGCCAGCACCCCCTGGGACAGGGTCGACGAGCAGTACTTC	TRBJ2-7	TRBV27	-	TRBD1
CASSLALAGNNEQFF	TGCGCCAGCAGCTTGGCTCTAGCGGGCAACAATGAGCAGTTCTTC	TRBJ2-1	TRBV5-1	-	TRBD2
CASSLRGSWTKETQYF	TGTGCCAGCAGCTTACGAGGTTCTTGGACTAAAGAGACCCAGTACTTC	TRBJ2-5	TRBV7-2	-	-
CASSPSEGGETQYF	TGTGCCAGCAGCCCCTCGGAGGGTGGCGAGACCCAGTACTTC	TRBJ2-5	TRBV7-2	-	-
CATSFGTGSNYGYTF	TGTGCCACCAGCTTCGGGACAGGGAGTAACTATGGCTACACCTTC	TRBJ1-2	TRBV15	once	TRBD1
CASSSGLGPRGYEQYF	TGTGCCAGCAGTTCCGGACTCGGACCGCGAGGCTACGAGCAGTACTTC	TRBJ2-7	TRBV6-5	-	-
CAWSRRDRNTGELFF	TGTGCCTGGAGTAGGCGGGATCGGAACACCGGGGAGCTGTTTTTT	TRBJ2-2	TRBV30	-	-
CATRTGRRYGYTF	TGTGCCACAAGGACAGGGAGGCGCTATGGCTACACCTTC	TRBJ1-2	TRBV7-2	-	TRBD1
CASSQDDRGLNQPQHF	TGTGCCAGCAGCCAAGACGACAGGGGCCTCAATCAGCCCCAGCATTTT	TRBJ1-5	TRBV4-2	-	TRBD1
CASSEAGTGRGDGYTF	TGTGCCAGCAGTGAAGCGGGGACAGGGAGGGGAGATGGCTACACCTTC	TRBJ1-2	TRBV2	-	TRBD1
CASSEGPGVGEQYF	TGTGCCAGCAGTGAAGGTCCAGGGGTCGGGGAGCAGTACTTC	TRBJ2-7	TRBV6-1	-	-
CASSPTTSGRYNEQFF	TGTGCCAGCTCCCCAACCACTAGCGGAAGATACAATGAGCAGTTCTTC	TRBJ2-1	TRBV18	-	TRBD2
CASSQARSLTYEQYF	TGCGCCAGCAGCCAAGCCAGGTCCCTCACCTACGAGCAGTACTTC	TRBJ2-7	TRBV4-3	-	-
CASSPRGGEDTQYF	TGTGCCAGCAGCCCCCGGGGGGGTGAAGATACGCAGTATTTT	TRBJ2-3	TRBV7-9	-	TRBD2
CASRDSINEQFF	TGTGCCAGCAGGGACTCCATCAATGAGCAGTTCTTC	TRBJ2-1	TRBV6-5	few	-
CASSQGSGYEQYF	TGTGCCAGCAGCCAGGGTAGCGGCTACGAGCAGTACTTC	TRBJ2-7	TRBV14	-	-
CASRDTDSGSNEQYF	TGTGCCAGCAGGGACACTGACTCAGGGTCCAACGAGCAGTACTTC	TRBJ2-7	TRBV6-4	-	-
CASSWGHSYEQYF	TGTGCCAGCAGTTGGGGACACTCCTACGAGCAGTACTTC	TRBJ2-7	TRBV27	-	-
CASRLLAASYNEQFF	TGCGCCAGCAGGCTACTAGCGGCTAGCTACAATGAGCAGTTCTTC	TRBJ2-1	TRBV5-1	once	TRBD2
CASSIVASLYNEQFF	TGTGCCAGTAGTATAGTAGCGTCCCTGTACAATGAGCAGTTCTTC	TRBJ2-1	TRBV19	-	-
CASSEQGRQPQHF	TGTGCCAGCAGTGAACAGGGTCGTCAGCCCCAGCATTTT	TRBJ1-5	TRBV27	-	-
CASSPLGGGGTEAFF	TGTGCCAGCAGTCCCCTAGGGGGAGGGGGCACTGAAGCTTTCTTT	TRBJ1-1	TRBV27	once	-
CSSSSGTGQTIYSNQPQHF	TGTTCCAGCAGCTCCGGTACGGGACAGACAATTTATAGCAATCAGCCCCAGCATTTT	TRBJ1-5	TRBV7-9	-	TRBD1
CASSLQGGEGEQYF	TGCGCCAGCAGCTTACAGGGGGGGGAAGGTGAGCAGTACTTC	TRBJ2-7	TRBV5-1	-	-
CASSDLGQFSTGELFF	TGTGCCAGCAGTGACCTGGGACAGTTCAGCACCGGGGAGCTGTTTTTT	TRBJ2-2	TRBV6-4	-	TRBD1
CASSQATGSLEQYF	TGCGCCAGCAGCCAAGCTACGGGGTCCCTCGAGCAGTACTTC	TRBJ2-7	TRBV4-1	-	-
CASSLGGSRSSYNSPLHF	TGTGCCAGCAGTTTGGGTGGCAGCCGGAGCTCCTATAATTCACCCCTCCACTTT	TRBJ1-6	TRBV27	few	-
CSVEGDRGSNTGELFF	TGCAGCGTTGAGGGGGACAGGGGATCGAACACCGGGGAGCTGTTTTTT	TRBJ2-2	TRBV29-1	-	TRBD1
CASSYSPRSEAFF	TGTGCCAGCAGTTACTCGCCAAGGAGTGAAGCTTTCTTT	TRBJ1-1	TRBV6-6	-	-
CSVEITRTGGSYGYTF	TGCAGCGTTGAAATTACGAGGACAGGGGGTTCCTATGGCTACACCTTC	TRBJ1-2	TRBV29-1	-	TRBD1
CASSLLAGGYNEQFF	TGTGCCAGCAGCTTACTAGCGGGGGGATACAATGAGCAGTTCTTC	TRBJ2-1	TRBV11-2	-	TRBD2
CASSSVNYGYTF	TGCGCCAGCAGCTCGGTGAACTATGGCTACACCTTC	TRBJ1-2	TRBV5-1	-	-
CASSPRAGEGEKLFF	TGTGCCAGCTCACCACGGGCGGGTGAGGGAGAAAAACTGTTTTTT	TRBJ1-4	TRBV18	-	-
CASSLGAPNEQFF	TGTGCCAGCAGCTTGGGAGCCCCCAATGAGCAGTTCTTC	TRBJ2-1	TRBV5-6	-	-
CASHIAGANEQFF	TGCGCCAGCCATATAGCGGGGGCAAATGAGCAGTTCTTC	TRBJ2-1	TRBV10-2	-	TRBD2
CASSEAWGPYNEQFF	TGTGCCAGCAGTGAAGCCTGGGGGCCCTACAATGAGCAGTTCTTC	TRBJ2-1	TRBV6-1	-	-